This T cell receptor beta chain was identified in a study of T-cell memory formation after mild COVID-19. V was clipped by 7 bases and J by 0 bases, with 10 bases between them. CDR3 size: 13 residues. Germline V gene lookup returns CDR1 SNHLY and CDR2 FYNNEI. In its sample, this clonotype was seen a few times. TCRdb re-analysed the 5' RACE reads in MiXCR, keeping a single row per CDR3 protein. The data show around 110,000 distinct CDR3 sequences, around an eighth seen once. The source material was PBMCs or a T cell subset sorted from them (not recorded which). The receptor was isolated from an adult woman who had mild COVID-19 (a few samples of this study predate the infection). Cell type and time point are not known. The chain carries TRBV2 and TRBJ2-7, with a tentative D call TRBD2 (6 bases). CDR3 nucleotide sequence: TGTGCCAGCACGGGAGAGTCCTCCTACGAGCAGTACTTC. Its protein product is CASTGESSYEQYF.